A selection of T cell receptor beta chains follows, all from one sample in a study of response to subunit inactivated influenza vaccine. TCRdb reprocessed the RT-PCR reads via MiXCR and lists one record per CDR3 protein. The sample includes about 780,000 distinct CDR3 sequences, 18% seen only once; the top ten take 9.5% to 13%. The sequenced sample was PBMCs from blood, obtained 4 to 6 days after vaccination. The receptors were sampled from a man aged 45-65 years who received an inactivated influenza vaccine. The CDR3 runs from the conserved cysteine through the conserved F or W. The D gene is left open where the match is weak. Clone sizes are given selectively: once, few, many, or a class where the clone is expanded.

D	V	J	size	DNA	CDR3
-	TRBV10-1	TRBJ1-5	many	TGCGCCAGCAGTGAGGGTCACAATCAGCCCCAGCATTTT	CASSEGHNQPQHF
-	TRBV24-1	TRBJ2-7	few	TGTGCCACCAGTGTTCAGCGACCCTACGAGCAGTACTTC	CATSVQRPYEQYF
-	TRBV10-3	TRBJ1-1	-	TGTGCCATCAGTGAGTCGAAGGGAATAAAAACTGAAGCTTTCTTT	CAISESKGIKTEAFF
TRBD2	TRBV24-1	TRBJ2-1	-	TGTGCCACCAGTGTGGGCGGGGGAGATTACAATGAGCAGTTCTTC	CATSVGGGDYNEQFF
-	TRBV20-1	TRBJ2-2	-	TGCAGTGCTACTTTTCGGGAAAACACCGGGGAGCTGTTTTTT	CSATFRENTGELFF
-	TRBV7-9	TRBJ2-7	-	TGTGCCAGCAGCGGGGGACCCATCCAGGTCGAGCAGTACTTC	CASSGGPIQVEQYF
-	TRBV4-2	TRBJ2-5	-	TGTGCCAGCAGCCAAGGCAGTACTAGATGGTCAGAGACCCAGTACTTC	CASSQGSTRWSETQYF
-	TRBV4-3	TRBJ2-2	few	TGCGCCAGCAGCCAGGCCAATGAAGTCGGGGAGCTGTTTTTT	CASSQANEVGELFF
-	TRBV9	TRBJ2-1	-	TGTGCCAGCAGCGTAGTCGGTACTCGGGGCAATGAGCAGTTCTTC	CASSVVGTRGNEQFF
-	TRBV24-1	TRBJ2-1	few	TGTGCCACCAGTGATTGGGACAACAATGAGCAGTTCTTC	CATSDWDNNEQFF
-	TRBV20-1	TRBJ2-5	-	TGCAGTGCTAGGGTTGGCTCTGGGGCAGAGACCCAGTACTTC	CSARVGSGAETQYF
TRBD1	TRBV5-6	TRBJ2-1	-	TGTGCCAGCAGCTCCGGGACAGGGTACCGCTCCTACAATGAGCAGTTCTTC	CASSSGTGYRSYNEQFF
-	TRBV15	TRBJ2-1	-	TGTGCCACCAGCAGGGACGGGACTTACGATGAGCAGTTCTTC	CATSRDGTYDEQFF
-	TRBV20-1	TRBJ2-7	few	TGCAGTGCTAGTGCAGGGGCCCAGGGCGAGCAGTACTTC	CSASAGAQGEQYF
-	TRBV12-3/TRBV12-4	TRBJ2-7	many	TGTGCCAGCAGTTGGCAGGGGCCGACCTTATCTTACTACGAGCAGTACTTC	CASSWQGPTLSYYEQYF
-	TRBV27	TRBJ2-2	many	TGTGCCAGCAGTTCCGCACGGGCCGACGGGGAGCTGTTTTTT	CASSSARADGELFF
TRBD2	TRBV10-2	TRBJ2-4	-	TGCGCCAGCGGGGGCGGGGGGCCCTCCCGCACACTACTAGCCAAAAACATTCAGTACTTC	CASGGGGPSRTLLAKNIQYF
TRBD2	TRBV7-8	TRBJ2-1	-	TGTGCCAGCAGCTTTCTGTCGACTAGCGGGGGGGTAAGGGAGCAGTTCTTC	CASSFLSTSGGVREQFF
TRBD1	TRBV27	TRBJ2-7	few	TGTGCCAGCAGTCACGACAGGGTGGGGGAGCAGTACTTC	CASSHDRVGEQYF
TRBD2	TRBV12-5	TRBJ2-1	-	TGTGCTAGTGGTTTGGTAGTGGCGGGGGGGTACAATGAGCAGTTCTTC	CASGLVVAGGYNEQFF
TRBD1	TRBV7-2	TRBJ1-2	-	TGTGCCAGCAGCCCACCTCGGGGACAGTATGGCTACACCTTC	CASSPPRGQYGYTF
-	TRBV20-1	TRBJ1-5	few	TGCAGTGCAAGTACAGGGCACAATCAGCCCCAGCATTTT	CSASTGHNQPQHF
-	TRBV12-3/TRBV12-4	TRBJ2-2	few	TGTGCCAGCAGTTTAACCTCGGGCACCGGGGAGCTGTTTTTT	CASSLTSGTGELFF
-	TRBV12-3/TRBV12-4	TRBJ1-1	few	TGTGCCAGCAGAGCGTTAGGGAACACTGAAGCTTTCTTT	CASRALGNTEAFF